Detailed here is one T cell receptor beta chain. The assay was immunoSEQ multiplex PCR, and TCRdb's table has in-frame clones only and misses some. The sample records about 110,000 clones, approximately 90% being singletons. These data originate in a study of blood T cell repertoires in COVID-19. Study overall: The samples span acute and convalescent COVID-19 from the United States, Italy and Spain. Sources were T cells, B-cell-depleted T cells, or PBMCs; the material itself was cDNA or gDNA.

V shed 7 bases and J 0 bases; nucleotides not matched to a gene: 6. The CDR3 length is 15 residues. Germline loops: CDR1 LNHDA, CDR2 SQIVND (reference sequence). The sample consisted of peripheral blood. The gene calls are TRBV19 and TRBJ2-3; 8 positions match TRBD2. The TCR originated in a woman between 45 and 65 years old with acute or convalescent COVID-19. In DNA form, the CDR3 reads TGTGCCAGTACTGATAGCGGGGAAAGCACAGATACGCAGTATTTT. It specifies CASTDSGESTDTQYF.